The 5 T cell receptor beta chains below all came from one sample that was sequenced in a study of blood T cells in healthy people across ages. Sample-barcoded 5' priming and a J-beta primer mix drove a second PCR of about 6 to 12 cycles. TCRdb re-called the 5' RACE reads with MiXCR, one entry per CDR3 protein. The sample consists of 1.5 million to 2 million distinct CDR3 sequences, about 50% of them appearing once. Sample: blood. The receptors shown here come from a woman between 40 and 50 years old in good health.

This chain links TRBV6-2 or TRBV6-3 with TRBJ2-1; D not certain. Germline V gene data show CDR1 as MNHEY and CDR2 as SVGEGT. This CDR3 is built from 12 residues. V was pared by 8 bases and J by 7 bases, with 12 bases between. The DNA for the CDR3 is TGTGCCAGCGGCCCACGGCGTAATGAGCAGTTCTTC. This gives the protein CASGPRRNEQFF.

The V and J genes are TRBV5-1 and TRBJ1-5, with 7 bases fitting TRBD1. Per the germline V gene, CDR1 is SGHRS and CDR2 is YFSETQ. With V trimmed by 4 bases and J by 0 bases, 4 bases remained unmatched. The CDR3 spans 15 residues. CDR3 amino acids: CASSPGDSSNQPQHF. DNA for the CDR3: TGCGCCAGCAGCCCCGGGGACAGTAGCAATCAGCCCCAGCATTTT.

The CDR3 reads CSARPDRYSNQPQHF. For the CDR3, the DNA is TGCAGTGCTAGGCCCGACAGATATAGCAATCAGCCCCAGCATTTT. V usage is TRBV20-1 and J usage is TRBJ1-5, with D possibly TRBD1 on 5 matching bases. The V end was cut by 3 bases, the J end by 0 bases, with 12 bases between. Germline lookup yields CDR1 DFQATT and CDR2 SNEGSKA (reference sequence). The CDR3 is 15 residues long.

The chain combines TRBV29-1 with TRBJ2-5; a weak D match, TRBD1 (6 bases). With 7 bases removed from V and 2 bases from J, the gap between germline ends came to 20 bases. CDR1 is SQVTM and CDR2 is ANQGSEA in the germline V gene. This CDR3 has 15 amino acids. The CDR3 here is CSAISSRTEQETQYF. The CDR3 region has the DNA TGCAGCGCTATCTCTTCTCGGACAGAGCAAGAGACCCAGTACTTC.

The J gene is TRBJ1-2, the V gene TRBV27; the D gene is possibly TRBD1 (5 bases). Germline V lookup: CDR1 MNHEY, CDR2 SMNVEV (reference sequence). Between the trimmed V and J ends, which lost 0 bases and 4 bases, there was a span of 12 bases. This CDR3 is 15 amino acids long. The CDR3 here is CASSLSGTAVYGYTF. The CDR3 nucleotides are TGTGCCAGCAGTTTATCTGGGACGGCAGTCTATGGCTACACCTTC.